These 29 T cell receptor beta chains were all obtained from the same sample, sequenced in a study of blood T cell repertoires in COVID-19. Assay used: immunoSEQ multiplex PCR; TCRdb lists only in-frame clones, some missing. The sample carries 25,000 to 35,000 clones, around 90% recorded once. The sequencing input was peripheral blood. The receptor set was obtained from a human donor in a cohort sampled during active COVID-19.

V usage is TRBV5-1 and J usage is TRBJ1-1; D is possibly TRBD1 (5 bases). V was pared by 0 bases and J by 3 bases, with 12 bases between. The germline V gene has CDR1 SGHRS and CDR2 YFSETQ. The CDR3 contains 15 residues. CDR3 in amino acids: CASSLGQGSDTEAFF. The CDR3 region has the DNA TGCGCCAGCAGCTTGGGGCAGGGTTCGGACACTGAAGCTTTCTTT. Using reference TRBV5-1 and TRBJ1-1 for the parts outside the CDR3, the full variable domain is KAGVTQTPRYLIKTRGQQVTLSCSPISGHRSVSWYQQTPGQGLQFLFEYFSETQRNKGNFPGRFSGRQFSNSRSEMNVSTLELGDSALYLCASSLGQGSDTEAFFGQGTRLTVV.

This clone qualifies as medium-sized (0.01 to 0.1%). The chain is built from TRBV30 and TRBJ1-6; TRBD1 matches 9 bases. The CDR3 has 15 residues. Germline assignment: CDR1 GTSNPN and CDR2 SVGIG (reference sequence). Trimming cost V 0 bases and J 10 bases; bases outside gene matches: 7. The CDR3 region has the DNA TGTGCCTGGAGTGTACAGGGGACAGGGATCTCACCCCTCCACTTT. Protein sequence: CAWSVQGTGISPLHF.

The chain uses TRBV18 and TRBJ2-7; D may be TRBD2 (6 bases). CDR3 length: 16 amino acids. CDR1 and CDR2 from the germline V gene are KGHSH and LQKENI. V lost 6 bases and J lost 6, with 24 bases in between. The CDR3 loop reads CASSPEGPNGGGEQYF. The CDR3, as DNA: TGTGCCAGCTCTCCCGAGGGCCCTAACGGGGGAGGCGAGCAGTACTTC.

In its sample, this clone was seen once. CDR3 coding DNA: TGCGCCAGCAGCTCGGGGACTAGTAACTCCTACGAGCAGTACTTC. Protein sequence: CASSSGTSNSYEQYF. The J gene is TRBJ2-7, the V gene TRBV5-1, with 8 bases lining up with TRBD2. After removal of 3 bases from V and 0 bases from J, the junction contained 5 bases not matched to a gene. The germline V gene has CDR1 SGHRS and CDR2 YFSETQ. The CDR3 extends over 15 amino acids.

The CDR3 DNA reads TGCGCCAGCAGCCCGGAGGTCGGAGGGCGCACAGATACGCAGTATTTT. This encodes CASSPEVGGRTDTQYF. This chain joins TRBV5-1 and TRBJ2-3; D perhaps matches TRBD2 (6 bases). Germline CDR1 and CDR2: SGHRS and YFSETQ. Deletions cut 4 bases from V and 1 base from J, with 16 bases between. This CDR3 is built from 16 residues.

The chain joins TRBV30 to TRBJ2-1, with a weak D call TRBD2 (5 bases). From germline, CDR1 is GTSNPN and CDR2 SVGIG (reference sequence). The CDR3 has 15 amino acids. Trimming shortened V by 8 bases and J by 0 bases, and 17 bases separated the two germline ends. CDR3 DNA: TGTGCCACCAGAGAGGGCTTAAGCTCCTACAATGAGCAGTTCTTC. Translating gives CATREGLSSYNEQFF. The full variable domain, in which reference TRBV30 and TRBJ2-1 provide the parts outside the CDR3, is SQTIHQWPATLVQPVGSPLSLECTVEGTSNPNLYWYRQAAGRGLQLLFYSVGIGQISSEVPQNLSASRPQDRQFILSSKKLLLSDSGFYLCATREGLSSYNEQFFGPGTRLTVL.

V is TRBV5-1 and J is TRBJ2-7; TRBD2 might be the D (5 bases). Germline CDR1 is SGHRS and CDR2 is YFSETQ. V was trimmed by 0 bases and J by 0 bases, leaving 10 bases between them. This CDR3 is built from 15 residues. The CDR3 here is CASSLDPGSSYEQYF. The CDR3 bases are TGCGCCAGCAGCTTGGACCCGGGGAGCTCCTACGAGCAGTACTTC. Using reference TRBV5-1 and TRBJ2-7 for the parts outside the CDR3, the full variable domain is KAGVTQTPRYLIKTRGQQVTLSCSPISGHRSVSWYQQTPGQGLQFLFEYFSETQRNKGNFPGRFSGRQFSNSRSEMNVSTLELGDSALYLCASSLDPGSSYEQYFGPGTRLTVT.

The genes are TRBV5-5 and TRBJ1-3; the D is unclear. V lost 2 bases and J 0 bases, leaving 3 bases between the germline ends. This CDR3 has 13 residues. The V gene's germline CDR1 is SGHKS and CDR2 YYEKEE (reference sequence). CDR3 sequence: CASSFYSGNTIYF. CDR3 bases: TGTGCCAGCAGCTTCTACTCTGGAAACACCATATATTTT.

This chain joins TRBV7-6 and TRBJ2-1, with 9 bases that match TRBD2. This CDR3 has 17 residues. In germline, CDR1 is SGHVS, CDR2 FNYEAQ. Germline trimming cut 5 bases from V and 7 bases from J; bases unmatched to any gene: 15. The CDR3, as DNA: TGTGCCAGCAGCCGACACGAGCGGGGGGCACCCGGGAATGAGCAGTTCTTC. It codes for CASSRHERGAPGNEQFF.

The rearrangement uses TRBV20-1 and TRBJ1-1, with TRBD1 matching over 8 bases. CDR1 is DFQATT and CDR2 is SNEGSKA in the germline V gene (reference sequence). V shed 3 bases and J 6 bases; nucleotides not matched to a gene: 30. The CDR3 contains 21 residues. The CDR3 protein is CSASSPRRHRTGTTQGPEAFF. CDR3 bases: TGCAGTGCTAGTTCCCCTCGGCGACATAGGACAGGGACAACACAGGGGCCTGAAGCTTTCTTT.

This clone was seen just once. J is TRBJ1-4 and V is TRBV12-3 or TRBV12-4; D remains ambiguous. CDR3 length equals 13 residues. V was trimmed by 3 bases and J by 0 bases, leaving 2 bases between them. This chain's CDR3 is CASSFTTNEKLFF. In DNA, the CDR3 is TGTGCCAGCAGTTTCACAACTAATGAAAAACTGTTTTTT.

This clone was observed a single time. V usage is TRBV6-6 and J usage is TRBJ1-1; D possibly corresponds to TRBD1 (6 bases). Trimming removed 0 bases from V and 3 bases from J, with 8 bases in between. Germline assignment: CDR1 MNHNY and CDR2 SVGAGI (reference sequence). CDR3 length: 14 amino acids. The CDR3 reads CASSYSAGDTEAFF. As DNA, the CDR3 is TGTGCCAGCAGTTACTCGGCAGGGGACACTGAAGCTTTCTTT.

This clone was found once. V and J are TRBV12-3 or TRBV12-4 and TRBJ2-1; D call uncertain. The length of the CDR3 is 11 residues. The ends were cut back, 4 bases at V and 6 bases at J, with 4 bases in the middle. CDR3 coding DNA: TGTGCCAGCAGTTCCCGCAATGAGCAGTTCTTC. Translating it yields CASSSRNEQFF.

This sequence joins TRBV2 and TRBJ1-1; no reliable D call. The CDR3 length is 13 residues. The V end was cut by 5 bases, the J end by 3 bases, with 10 bases between. Per the germline V gene, CDR1 is SNHLY and CDR2 is FYNNEI. The CDR3 spells CASSSLRDTEAFF. CDR3 sequence (DNA): TGTGCCAGCAGTTCCCTTCGGGACACTGAAGCTTTCTTT.

This clone was found a few times. J is TRBJ1-6 and V is TRBV3-1 (or the pseudogene TRBV3-2); no clear D gene. V shed 8 bases and J shed 4 bases, with 9 bases lying between them. CDR3 length: 13 amino acids. In germline, CDR1 is LGHDT, CDR2 YNNKEL (reference sequence). In DNA form, the CDR3 reads TGTGCCAGCGGGCAGGATTATAATTCACCCCTCCACTTT. Its protein product is CASGQDYNSPLHF.

The rearrangement links TRBV4-1 to TRBJ1-4; weak D call: TRBD1 (5 bases). CDR3 length: 16 residues. The V end lost 0 bases, the J end lost 2 bases, and 10 bases lay between the germline ends. Germline CDR1 MGHRA, CDR2 YSYEKL. CDR3 in amino acids: CASSQDPPGTNEKLFF. The CDR3 DNA sequence: TGCGCCAGCAGCCAAGATCCTCCAGGGACTAATGAAAAACTGTTTTTT.

The chain joins TRBV6-5 to TRBJ1-6; no firm D call. Trimming took off 6 bases at V and 3 bases at J, with 9 bases between the two ends. The germline V gene encodes CDR1 MNHEY and CDR2 SVGAGI. The length of the CDR3 is 14 residues. CDR3 sequence (DNA): TGTGCCAGCAGACGCCTAGACTATAATTCACCCCTCCACTTT. It specifies CASRRLDYNSPLHF.

The genes are TRBV28 and TRBJ1-2, with a possible D match to TRBD1 (6 bases). The CDR3 is made up of 12 amino acids. Germline V gene lookup returns CDR1 MDHEN and CDR2 SYDVKM. The V gene lost 3 bases and the J gene lost 8 bases, with 10 bases spanning the gap. CDR3 amino acids: CASSLRTVGYTF. DNA for the CDR3: TGTGCCAGCAGTTTGAGGACAGTCGGCTACACCTTC.

The chain recombines TRBV21-1 with TRBJ2-7; the table calls TRBD2, which could not be checked here. TRBV21-1 is a listed pseudogene. This CDR3 comprises 11 residues. The CDR3 DNA sequence: TGTGCCAGCAGCAATCTACACGAGCAGTACTTC. It encodes CASSNLHEQYF.

The V call is TRBV12-5, the J call TRBJ2-5, with TRBD1 matching 12 bases. This CDR3 contains 14 residues. In germline, CDR1 is LGHNT, CDR2 FRNRAP. V dropped 1 base and J dropped 13; count of bases not matched to a gene: 7. The CDR3 DNA is TGTGCTAGTGGTTTGGGAGAACCGGGACAGGGGGCGTACTTC. It encodes CASGLGEPGQGAYF.

The count of this clone is one. V gene TRBV6-4 combines with J gene TRBJ2-3; maybe TRBD2 (6 bases). Germline V gene data show CDR1 as MRHNA and CDR2 as SNTAGT. Trimming removed 0 bases from V and 1 base from J, with 8 bases in between. The CDR3 is 15 residues long. CDR3 sequence reads: CASSDSPGGTDTQYF. In DNA form, the CDR3 reads TGTGCCAGCAGTGACTCCCCGGGAGGCACAGATACGCAGTATTTT.

J is TRBJ2-1 and V is TRBV25-1; 7 bases map to TRBD2. Trimming at V came to 5 bases and at J to 2 bases, leaving 9 bases not matched to a gene. Germline V gives CDR1 MGHDK, CDR2 SYGVNS. The CDR3 is made up of 16 amino acids. The CDR3 loop is CASSKVGGTTYNEQFF. CDR3 bases: TGTGCCAGCAGTAAAGTTGGGGGGACTACCTACAATGAGCAGTTCTTC. The whole variable domain, filled in from reference TRBV25-1 and TRBJ2-1, reads EADIYQTPRYLVIGTGKKITLECSQTMGHDKMYWYQQDPGMELHLIHYSYGVNSTEKGDLSSESTVSRIRTEHFPLTLESARPSHTSQYLCASSKVGGTTYNEQFFGPGTRLTVL.

This chain uses TRBV5-1 with TRBJ2-7; D is perhaps TRBD2 (6 bases). The ends were cut back, 4 bases at V and 3 bases at J, with 14 bases in the middle. Germline lookup yields CDR1 SGHRS and CDR2 YFSETQ. The CDR3 sequence is 14 residues long. The CDR3 protein is CASSPVGGLYEQYF. The DNA for the CDR3 is TGCGCCAGCAGCCCGGTGGGGGGACTCTACGAGCAGTACTTC.

The chain joins TRBV19 to TRBJ2-4, with TRBD2 as a possible D gene (6 bases). CDR3 length equals 16 residues. Looked up from germline, CDR1 is LNHDA and CDR2 is SQIVND (reference sequence). Trimming took off 4 bases at V and 8 bases at J, with 21 bases between the two ends. CDR3 DNA sequence: TGTGCCAGTAGTAGGGGGAAACTAGCACGCGGGGACATTCAGTACTTC. Translation gives CASSRGKLARGDIQYF.

The rearrangement joins TRBV6-6 to TRBJ1-4; tentative D call: TRBD1 (6 bases). Trimming took 4 bases from V and 3 from J, leaving 15 bases between them. The CDR3 has 16 residues. From germline, CDR1 is MNHNY and CDR2 SVGAGI (reference sequence). CDR3 in amino acids: CASSSGGRGSNEKLFF. For the CDR3, the DNA is TGTGCCAGCAGTTCCGGGGGGAGGGGGTCTAATGAAAAACTGTTTTTT.

The rearrangement joins TRBV3-1 (or the pseudogene TRBV3-2) to TRBJ1-4; 8 bases line up with TRBD1. From germline, CDR1 is LGHDT and CDR2 YNNKEL (reference sequence). Trimming took 10 bases from V and 5 from J; bases not matched to a gene: 3. This CDR3 region has 12 residues. This CDR3 reads CATGTGNEKLFF. The CDR3 DNA reads as TGTGCCACAGGGACAGGCAATGAAAAACTGTTTTTT.

The chain is built from TRBV6-5 and TRBJ1-2; TRBD1 is a possible D gene (5 bases). V shed 7 bases and J shed 8 bases, with 23 bases lying between them. The CDR3 consists of 15 residues. Per the germline V gene, CDR1 is MNHEY and CDR2 is SVGAGI. The CDR3 DNA is TGTGCCAGCATAGGTCTCCACACAGGTGATCAGGGCTACACCTTC. It encodes CASIGLHTGDQGYTF.

This clone was detected only a few times. Other DNA sequences in this sample translate to the same CDR3. The V call is TRBV7-9, the J call TRBJ1-1; possibly TRBD1 for D (6 bases). Per the germline V gene, CDR1 is SEHNR and CDR2 is FQNEAQ (reference sequence). Deletions cut 0 bases from V and 1 base from J, with 9 bases between. This CDR3 contains 15 residues. The CDR3 bases are TGTGCCAGCAGCTTAGCGCGGACAGAGAACACTGAAGCTTTCTTT. The encoded protein is CASSLARTENTEAFF.

The chain employs TRBV29-1 and TRBJ2-4; 7 bases match TRBD1. The CDR3 covers 15 residues. Trimming removed 4 bases from V and 0 bases from J; junction bases left unmatched: 6. The germline CDR1 and CDR2 sequences are SQVTM and ANQGSEA. CDR3 loop: CSVGGTAIAKNIQYF. DNA for the CDR3: TGCAGCGTTGGTGGGACAGCTATAGCCAAAAACATTCAGTACTTC.